Following are 31 T cell receptor beta chains from one sample sequenced in a study of cytomegalovirus exposure and HLA in healthy donors. Both 60 Vbeta primers and 13 Jbeta primers went into the PCR. Produced via immunoSEQ multiplex PCR; TCRdb's table is partial and in-frame only. The sample contains more than 60,000 clones, about four fifths of which appear only once. Sequenced input: PBMCs. The receptors here all came from a woman aged 25 to 39 in good health and CMV-seronegative.

In nucleotides, the CDR3 is TGCAGCGGACGGGGGATGGGGTTCACAGATACGCAGTATTTT. This translates into CSGRGMGFTDTQYF. V gene TRBV29-1 combines with J gene TRBJ2-3; possibly TRBD2 for D (6 bases). The CDR3 has 14 amino acids. Germline CDR1 reads SQVTM; CDR2 reads ANQGSEA. V was clipped by 7 bases and J by 2 bases, with 16 bases between them.

This chain joins TRBV6-5 and TRBJ2-2, with 7 positions matching TRBD2. Losses at the gene ends were 7 bases for V and 3 bases for J; bases not matched to a gene: 8. The CDR3 spans 15 residues. Looked up from germline, CDR1 is MNHEY and CDR2 is SVGAGI. The CDR3 DNA reads TGTGCCAGCAATGAGCGGGACGGGCACACCGGGGAGCTGTTTTTT. This sequence encodes CASNERDGHTGELFF.

The V call is TRBV29-1, the J call TRBJ2-7; the match to TRBD1 covers 7 bases. This CDR3 has 13 amino acids. Unmatched junction bases numbered 6, after V lost 7 bases and J lost 0 bases. In germline, CDR1 is SQVTM, CDR2 ANQGSEA. The chain's CDR3 is CSGRQGSSYEQYF. The CDR3 DNA reads as TGCAGCGGGCGACAGGGTAGCTCCTACGAGCAGTACTTC.

The chain carries TRBV9 and TRBJ2-1, with 11 bases that match TRBD2. Germline CDR1 is SGDLS and CDR2 is YYNGEE. The CDR3 runs to 15 residues. The trim removed 3 bases at V and 5 bases at J, leaving 4 bases unmatched. CDR3 loop: CASSAPTSGDNEQFF. CDR3 nucleotide sequence: TGTGCCAGCAGCGCCCCGACTAGCGGGGACAATGAGCAGTTCTTC.

The chain joins TRBV6-1 to TRBJ1-4; D may be TRBD1 (5 bases). CDR3 length equals 12 residues. Germline CDR1 MNHNS, CDR2 SASEGT. Trimming removed 11 bases from V and 4 bases from J, with 11 bases in between. The CDR3 DNA reads as TGTGCCCTCTCCGGGGGTAATGAAAAACTGTTTTTT. This codes for CALSGGNEKLFF.

The chain employs TRBV7-2 and TRBJ1-1; tentatively, D is TRBD1 (5 bases). The CDR3 length is 11 residues. V was pared by 2 bases and J by 10 bases, with 8 bases between. Looked up from germline, CDR1 is SGHTA and CDR2 is FQGNSA. CDR3 DNA: TGTGCCAGCAGCTTATGGGGGGGAGCTTTCTTT. It encodes CASSLWGGAFF.

V gene TRBV11-2 combines with J gene TRBJ1-4, with 8 bases that match TRBD1. Germline trimming cut 5 bases from V and 8 bases from J; bases unmatched to any gene: 4. This CDR3 comprises 13 residues. Germline V gene lookup returns CDR1 SGHAT and CDR2 FQNNGV. The CDR3 here is CASSPRTGEKLFF. The CDR3 nucleotides are TGTGCCAGCAGCCCACGGACAGGGGAAAAACTGTTTTTT.

The chain carries TRBV6-5 and TRBJ1-3; D gene unclear. Trimming took 8 bases from V and 4 from J, leaving 6 bases between them. The CDR3 is 11 residues long. CDR1 and CDR2 (germline): MNHEY, SVGAGI. CDR3 residues: CASARGNTIYF. CDR3 in DNA: TGTGCCAGCGCCAGGGGAAACACCATATATTTT.

This sequence joins TRBV25-1 and TRBJ1-4; TRBD1 might be the D (6 bases). Per germline, CDR1 MGHDK and CDR2 SYGVNS. The CDR3 is 14 residues long. V was shortened by 6 bases and J by 7 bases, with 15 bases between the two germline ends. In DNA, the CDR3 is TGTGCCAGCAGCCTAGGGGGAGGGGGTGAAAAACTGTTTTTT. It is translated as CASSLGGGGEKLFF.

The chain combines TRBV4-3 with TRBJ2-3, with D unresolved. The CDR3 length is 16 residues. Germline CDR1 is LGHNA and CDR2 is YSLEER. V was clipped by 4 bases and J by 2 bases, with 16 bases between them. The CDR3 coding sequence is TGCGCCAGCAGCCCCTCCCGAGGTGCAATCACAGATACGCAGTATTTT. This encodes CASSPSRGAITDTQYF.

V usage is TRBV6-5 and J usage is TRBJ2-7; tentative D call: TRBD1 (5 bases). Germline V gives CDR1 MNHEY, CDR2 SVGAGI. Between the trimmed V and J ends, which lost 4 bases and 0 bases, there was a span of 13 bases. The CDR3 contains 15 residues. For the CDR3, the DNA is TGTGCCAGCAGTTCCGCCCCGACAGCCTCCTACGAGCAGTACTTC. This gives the protein CASSSAPTASYEQYF.

The gene calls are TRBV5-1 and TRBJ1-6; 9 bases agree with TRBD1. The ends lost 10 bases at V and 7 bases at J; junction bases unmatched: 9. CDR1 and CDR2 (germline): SGHRS, YFSETQ. The CDR3 contains 14 residues. The CDR3 here is CASRTDRGNSPLHF. DNA of the CDR3: TGCGCCTCCCGGACCGACAGGGGGAATTCACCCCTCCACTTT.

The genes are TRBV7-9 and TRBJ2-1, with D unresolved. CDR1 is SEHNR, CDR2 FQNEAQ, per germline (reference sequence). The CDR3 is 12 residues long. V was trimmed by 5 bases and J by 8 bases, leaving 10 bases between them. CDR3 loop: CASSTFTDEQFF. The CDR3 DNA sequence: TGTGCCAGCAGCACTTTTACGGATGAGCAGTTCTTC.

This chain connects TRBV6-5 to TRBJ2-7; 11 bases are a match to TRBD2. Germline-derived CDR1 and CDR2 are MNHEY and SVGAGI. This CDR3 has 14 residues. V was clipped by 6 bases and J by 2 bases; unmatched bases: 3. As DNA, the CDR3 is TGTGCCAGCAGATATAGCGGGGGGGCCTACGAGCAGTACTTC. This encodes CASRYSGGAYEQYF.

This clone came up once. This rearrangement joins TRBV7-6 to TRBJ1-1, with D possibly matching TRBD1 (5 bases). The germline V gene has CDR1 SGHVS and CDR2 FNYEAQ. The CDR3 is made up of 13 amino acids. The ends were cut back, 2 bases at V and 6 bases at J, with 10 bases in the middle. CDR3 residues: CASSLNRWAEAFF. The DNA for the CDR3 is TGTGCCAGCAGCTTAAACAGGTGGGCTGAAGCTTTCTTT.

Details on this clone: Germline and junction disagree at one end, which may indicate a read error. J is TRBJ2-7 and V is TRBV27, with a tentative D call TRBD1 (5 bases). The CDR3 covers 12 residues. Germline values: CDR1 MNHEY, CDR2 SMNVEV (reference sequence). In nucleotides, the CDR3 is TGTGCCAGCGTCTCCGCTGACAGCGAGGCAAACTTC. It translates to CASVSADSEANF.

This sequence joins TRBV30 and TRBJ1-5; 9 bases match TRBD1. V dropped 4 bases and J dropped 4; count of bases not matched to a gene: 2. The germline V gene has CDR1 GTSNPN and CDR2 SVGIG (reference sequence). The CDR3 is made up of 13 amino acids. The CDR3 DNA follows: TGTGCCTGGACCGGACAGGGGAATCAGCCCCAGCATTTT. Its protein is CAWTGQGNQPQHF.

The chain is built from TRBV7-8 and TRBJ2-1, with no clear D. Per germline, CDR1 SGHVS and CDR2 FQNEAQ. Between the trimmed V and J ends, which lost 1 base and 2 bases, there was a span of 6 bases. There are 14 residues in the CDR3. The CDR3 region is CASSLGAPYNEQFF. The CDR3 nucleotides read TGTGCCAGCAGCTTAGGGGCCCCCTACAATGAGCAGTTCTTC.

This clone was counted once. V and J are TRBV11-2 and TRBJ2-3; TRBD2 matches at 8 bases. This CDR3 comprises 14 residues. Germline V gene sequence: CDR1 SGHAT, CDR2 FQNNGV. With V trimmed by 4 bases and J by 11 bases, 11 bases remained unmatched. As DNA, the CDR3 is TGTGCCAGCAGCTCCGTTCGGGAGGGCCGGAAGCAGTATTTT. The encoded protein is CASSSVREGRKQYF.

This chain connects TRBV6-1 to TRBJ1-4, with D possibly matching TRBD1 (6 bases). The CDR3 spans 14 residues. The germline V gene encodes CDR1 MNHNS and CDR2 SASEGT. V was trimmed by 7 bases and J by 4 bases, leaving 13 bases between them. CDR3 bases: TGTGCCAGCACGTCAGGGGAGAGTAATGAAAAACTGTTTTTT. Translating it yields CASTSGESNEKLFF.

The chain employs TRBV19 and TRBJ2-7; 10 nucleotides match TRBD1. From germline, CDR1 is LNHDA and CDR2 SQIVND (reference sequence). The CDR3 covers 13 residues. The trim removed 6 bases at V and 7 bases at J, leaving 6 bases unmatched. CDR3 amino acids: CASRRQGAYEQYF. Here the CDR3 DNA reads TGTGCCAGTAGACGACAGGGGGCGTATGAGCAGTACTTC.

The chain combines TRBV4-1 with TRBJ2-7; the match to TRBD2 covers 7 bases. CDR3 length equals 16 residues. The germline V gene encodes CDR1 MGHRA and CDR2 YSYEKL. Unmatched junction bases numbered 12, after V lost 3 bases and J lost 4 bases. CDR3 region: CASSQMGAGVGYEQYF. The CDR3, as DNA: TGCGCCAGCAGCCAGATGGGTGCGGGAGTGGGGTACGAGCAGTACTTC.

This chain joins TRBV10-3 and TRBJ2-7; 8 nucleotides line up with TRBD1. The V gene end was trimmed by 0 bases and the J gene end by 3 bases; junction bases not matched to a gene: 7. This CDR3 contains 16 residues. The germline CDR1 and CDR2 sequences are ENHRY and SYGVKD. The CDR3, as DNA: TGTGCCATCAGTGAGTCGGGCAGGGGGCAGATCTACGAGCAGTACTTC. The encoded protein is CAISESGRGQIYEQYF.

V gene TRBV28 combines with J gene TRBJ1-5; the match to TRBD1 covers 7 bases. Germline V gene sequence: CDR1 MDHEN, CDR2 SYDVKM. This CDR3 comprises 17 residues. With V trimmed by 5 bases and J by 5 bases, 15 bases remained unmatched. The CDR3 is CASSPHSPTGNYQPQHF. In nucleotides, the CDR3 is TGTGCCAGCAGTCCTCACTCTCCGACAGGGAATTATCAGCCCCAGCATTTT.

The count of this clone is one. The rearrangement links TRBV7-8 to TRBJ1-1, with 9 positions matching TRBD1. Germline-derived CDR1 and CDR2 are SGHVS and FQNEAQ. The CDR3 is 15 residues long. J was trimmed by 6 bases and V by 3 bases; bases with no gene match: 8. Here the CDR3 DNA reads TGTGCCAGCAGCTTGGAAAGGACAGGGGCCCCTGAAGCTTTCTTT. It specifies CASSLERTGAPEAFF.

A word on this clone: A read error may produce the germline difference seen at one junction end. This CDR3 reads CASSPGGRSGNTIYF. The DNA of the CDR3 is TGTGCTAGCAGCCCGGGGGGCAGGTCTGGAAACACCATATATTTT. The chain joins TRBV7-7 to TRBJ1-3; tentatively, D is TRBD1 (6 bases). Germline-derived CDR1 and CDR2 are SSHAT and FNYEAQ (reference sequence). This CDR3 has 15 residues.

J is TRBJ1-1 and V is TRBV5-6; D is perhaps TRBD1 (5 bases). CDR1 SGHDT and CDR2 YYEEEE come from the germline V gene. This CDR3 contains 14 residues. Trimming removed 4 bases from V and 0 bases from J, with 10 bases in between. This CDR3 is CASSLTELNTEAFF. The CDR3 coding sequence is TGTGCCAGCAGCCTGACAGAATTGAACACTGAAGCTTTCTTT. The full variable domain, completed using reference TRBV5-6 and TRBJ1-1, is DAGVTQSPTHLIKTRGQQVTLRCSPKSGHDTVSWYQQALGQGPQFIFQYYEEEERQRGNFPDRFSGHQFPNYSSELNVNALLLGDSALYLCASSLTELNTEAFFGQGTRLTVV.

CDR3 bases: TGTGCCAGCAGTTCAGGGGGCGCGGTAGATACGCAGTATTTT. Its protein product is CASSSGGAVDTQYF. The chain joins TRBV6-5 to TRBJ2-3, with TRBD1 matching over 8 bases. The CDR3 consists of 14 residues. The V gene end was trimmed by 4 bases and the J gene end by 5 bases; junction bases not matched to a gene: 5. Germline-derived CDR1 and CDR2 are MNHEY and SVGAGI.

In nucleotides, the CDR3 is TGTGCCTGGAGTGTTCTGGAGGGAAAACAGCCCCAGCATTTT. It codes for CAWSVLEGKQPQHF. J is TRBJ1-5 and V is TRBV30, with no clear D. The CDR3 consists of 14 residues. Trimming pared 0 bases from V and 7 bases from J, leaving 13 bases between. The germline CDR1 and CDR2 sequences are GTSNPN and SVGIG (reference sequence).

This rearrangement joins TRBV19 to TRBJ1-2, with a possible D match to TRBD1 (6 bases). Per germline, CDR1 LNHDA and CDR2 SQIVND (reference sequence). The CDR3 has 13 residues. The V end was cut by 11 bases, the J end by 3 bases, with 16 bases between. In DNA, the CDR3 is TGTGCCGCAAAACAGGGAAACGACTATGGCTACACCTTC. Protein: CAAKQGNDYGYTF.

The chain links TRBV6-1 to TRBJ1-2; TRBD1 matches 11 bases. V was pared by 5 bases and J by 8 bases, with 10 bases of the junction left unmatched. Germline V gives CDR1 MNHNS, CDR2 SASEGT. This CDR3 has 15 amino acids. As DNA, the CDR3 is TGTGCCAGCAGTCTCTCCGGGACAGGGGGAAACGGCTACACCTTC. Amino acids: CASSLSGTGGNGYTF.